The clone carrying this T cell receptor beta chain was observed once. The source of the sample is a study of control samples from healthy donors and cancer patients. The CDR3 consists of 12 residues. CDR1 and CDR2 from the germline V gene are KGHDR and SFDVKD. Trimming cost V 4 bases and J 9 bases, with 11 bases left between them. Profiling relied on immunoSEQ multiplex PCR, and the TCRdb table lists in-frame clones only, not all of them. This table has around 180,000 clones, 80% to 90% appearing once. This TCR was recovered from a woman in her 30s in good health. The sample consisted of blood. This chain uses TRBV24-1 with TRBJ1-2; D remains unclear. In DNA form, the CDR3 reads TGTGCCACCAGTGACAGCCCTGGGAGCTACACCTTC. Protein sequence: CATSDSPGSYTF.